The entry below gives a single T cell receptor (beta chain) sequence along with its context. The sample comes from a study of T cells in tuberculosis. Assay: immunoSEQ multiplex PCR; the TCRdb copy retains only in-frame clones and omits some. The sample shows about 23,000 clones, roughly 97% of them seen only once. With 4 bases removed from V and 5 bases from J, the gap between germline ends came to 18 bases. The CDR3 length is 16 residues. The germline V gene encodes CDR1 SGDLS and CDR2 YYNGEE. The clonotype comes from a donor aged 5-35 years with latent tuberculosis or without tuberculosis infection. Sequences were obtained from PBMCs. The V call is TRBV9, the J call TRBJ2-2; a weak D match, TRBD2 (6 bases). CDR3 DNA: TGTGCCAGCAGCCTCAGCCTTGGGGGGAGAACCGGGGAGCTGTTTTTT. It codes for CASSLSLGGRTGELFF.